The 7 T cell receptor beta chains presented below share a single source sample, sequenced in a study of immune heterogeneity within non-small cell lung tumors. In a multiplex PCR, 32 V and 13 J primers amplified TCR beta CDR3. TCRdb analysed the multiplex PCR reads with MiXCR anew, one entry per CDR3 protein. The sample includes about 21,000 distinct CDR3 sequences, around 30% of them seen just once. Each sample used around 600 ng of genomic DNA from bulk tumor tissue. Several spatially distant biopsies were obtained per primary tumor intraoperatively. Undergoing curative surgery were patients whose non-small cell lung cancer was untreated and newly diagnosed. Sequencing input: lung tumor tissue. These receptors were collected from a man between 35 and 55 years old with non-small cell lung cancer.

A note on this clonotype: The conserved phenylalanine or tryptophan is not found at the CDR3 terminus, so this likely reflects a read error. The V and J genes are TRBV27 and TRBJ1-3; D is possibly TRBD1 (6 bases). Trimming shortened V by 3 bases and J by 2 bases, and 11 bases separated the two germline ends. Germline CDR1 reads MNHEY; CDR2 reads SMNVEV (reference sequence). The length of the CDR3 is 15 residues. The CDR3 coding sequence is TGTGCCAGCAGTTTTCAGGGGAGCCCTGGAAACACCATATATCTT. Encoded protein: CASSFQGSPGNTIYL.

This clonotype was recorded at least ten times. The rearrangement links TRBV19 to TRBJ2-7; D may be TRBD1 or TRBD2 (5 bases each). This CDR3 region has 15 residues. CDR1 LNHDA and CDR2 SQIVND come from the germline V gene (reference sequence). Trimming left V 1 base short and J 0 bases short, with 10 bases between. The CDR3 sequence: CASSIGGTFSYEQYF. For the CDR3, the DNA is TGTGCCAGTAGTATAGGAGGGACCTTCTCCTACGAGCAGTACTTC.

Only a few counts were recorded for this clonotype. The CDR3 DNA sequence: TGTGCCAGCAGTCGGTTTGGGACAGGGGACGAGCAGTACTTC. This gives the protein CASSRFGTGDEQYF. The chain has TRBV6-1 and TRBJ2-7; 10 bases are a match to TRBD1. The CDR3 is 14 amino acids. The germline V gene encodes CDR1 MNHNS and CDR2 SASEGT. J was trimmed by 5 bases and V by 5 bases; bases with no gene match: 6.

The table lists this clonotype with a few counts. The J gene is TRBJ2-1, the V gene TRBV24-1; no definite D call. The germline V gene has CDR1 KGHDR and CDR2 SFDVKD. With 3 bases removed from V and 2 bases from J, the gap between germline ends came to 7 bases. The CDR3 extends over 14 amino acids. The CDR3 is CATSDPAAYNEQFF. In DNA, the CDR3 is TGTGCCACCAGTGATCCTGCGGCCTACAATGAGCAGTTCTTC.

The chain employs TRBV19 and TRBJ2-4, with no clear D. The V and J ends lost 5 bases and 0 bases respectively, with 11 bases between them. There are 15 residues in the CDR3. Looked up from germline, CDR1 is LNHDA and CDR2 is SQIVND (reference sequence). In DNA, the CDR3 is TGTGCCAGTAGTGGCAGGAGATTAGCCAAAAACATTCAGTACTTC. Protein sequence: CASSGRRLAKNIQYF.

In its sample, this clonotype was seen a few times. The V gene is TRBV4-2, the J gene TRBJ2-5, with 8 bases matching TRBD2. J gave up 4 bases and V 0 bases, and 7 bases lay outside the gene matches. Germline assignment: CDR1 LGHNA and CDR2 YNFKEQ. The CDR3 is 16 amino acids. CDR3 coding DNA: TGTGCCAGCAGCCAAGACCGGAGCGGGAGTGGAGAGACCCAGTACTTC. This gives the protein CASSQDRSGSGETQYF.

This clonotype is medium-sized by share. The V call is TRBV6-2 or TRBV6-3, the J call TRBJ1-2; 10 bases line up with TRBD1. The CDR3 is 15 amino acids. V shed 5 bases, J shed 1 base, and the junction held 4 bases outside the gene matches. CDR1 and CDR2 (germline): MNHEY, SVGEGT. CDR3 bases: TGTGCCAGCAGTAACGGACAGGGGGTTAACTATGGCTACACCTTC. Translation gives CASSNGQGVNYGYTF.